This T cell receptor (beta chain) was found in a study of blood T cell repertoires in COVID-19. With 6 bases clipped from V and 1 base from J, the junction kept 9 bases outside the gene matches. Germline CDR1 reads MDHEN; CDR2 reads SYDVKM. CDR3 size: 16 residues. Sequencing used immunoSEQ multiplex PCR; TCRdb keeps in-frame clones, though not all of them. The table has 85,000 to 130,000 clones, less than 90% seen once; the top ten hold approximately 5%. The sequenced material came from peripheral blood. The chain carries TRBV28 and TRBJ2-3; 8 bases fit TRBD2. The receptor was isolated from a human donor in a cohort sampled during active COVID-19. The CDR3 nucleotides read TGTGCCAGCAGACCCTCCAGGACTAGCCGCACAGATACGCAGTATTTT. Translated, it gives CASRPSRTSRTDTQYF.